This TCR beta chain was sequenced for a study of CDR3 diversity in severe acne. CDR1 DFQATT and CDR2 SNEGSKA come from the germline V gene (reference sequence). J gave up 2 bases and V 6 bases, and 11 bases lay outside the gene matches. The CDR3 spans 15 residues. TCRdb itself ran the PCR reads through MiXCR, one entry per CDR3 protein. The sample yields about 84,000 distinct CDR3 sequences, 51% seen once. In this sample, this clonotype is medium-sized. Sequenced material: blood. The chain has TRBV20-1 and TRBJ2-3; 7 positions agree with TRBD2. This TCR derives from a male donor in good health, without acne. As DNA, the CDR3 is TGCAGTGCCACGGTAGGAAGCGGGGCCACAGATACGCAGTATTTT. This codes for CSATVGSGATDTQYF.